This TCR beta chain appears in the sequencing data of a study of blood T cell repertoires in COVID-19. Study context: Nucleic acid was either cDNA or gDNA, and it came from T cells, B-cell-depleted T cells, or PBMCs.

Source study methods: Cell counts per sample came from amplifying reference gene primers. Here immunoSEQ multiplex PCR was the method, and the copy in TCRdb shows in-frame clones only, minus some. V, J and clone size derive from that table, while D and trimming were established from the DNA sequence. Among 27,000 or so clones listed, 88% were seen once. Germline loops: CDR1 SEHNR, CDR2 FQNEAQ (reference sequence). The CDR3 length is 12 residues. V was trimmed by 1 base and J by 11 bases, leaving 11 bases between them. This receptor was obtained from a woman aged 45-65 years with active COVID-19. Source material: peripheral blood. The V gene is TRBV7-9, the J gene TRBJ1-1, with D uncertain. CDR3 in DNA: TGTGCCAGCAGCTTAGGGGTTGGGGAGGCTTTCTTT. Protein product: CASSLGVGEAFF.